Listed below are T cell receptor beta chains from one sample, sequenced in a study of glioma-infiltrating T cells after dendritic cell vaccination. Here immunoSEQ multiplex PCR was the method, and the copy in TCRdb shows in-frame clones only, minus some. The sample holds approximately 99,000 clones; 75% to 90% are singletons and the top ten take roughly 5.3%. The sequencing here drew on blood, taken after dendritic cell vaccination. Receptors originate from a human donor with glioblastoma. Each CDR3 is given with its conserved first and last residue. A D gene is named only where the DNA matches it firmly. Only part of the rows carry a size: once, few, many, or a class if the clone is expanded.

j_call cdr3_length d_call clone_size v_call cdr3_aa cdr3_nt
TRBJ2-7 14 TRBD2 - TRBV30 CAWSVLVGGGEQYF TGTGCCTGGAGTGTACTTGTGGGGGGGGGCGAGCAGTACTTC
TRBJ2-7 13 - - TRBV18 CASSGQDSYEQYF TGTGCCAGCTCAGGCCAGGACTCCTACGAGCAGTACTTC
TRBJ2-3 17 TRBD1 once TRBV5-1 CASSIARDSVTSDTQYF TGCGCCAGCAGCATTGCCCGGGACAGTGTTACCTCAGATACGCAGTATTTT
TRBJ1-3 16 - - TRBV2 CASSFVGARSGNTIYF TGTGCCAGCAGTTTCGTAGGGGCCCGCTCTGGAAACACCATATATTTT
TRBJ2-2 14 - - TRBV7-9 CASSLLQGPGELFF TGTGCCAGCAGCTTACTACAGGGACCCGGGGAGCTGTTTTTT
TRBJ1-2 13 TRBD1 once TRBV5-1 CASSQDREGGYTF TGCGCCAGCAGCCAGGACAGGGAGGGTGGCTACACCTTC
TRBJ1-1 13 - - TRBV6-5 CASTSVMNTEAFF TGTGCCAGCACTAGTGTCATGAACACTGAAGCTTTCTTT
TRBJ1-2 15 - - TRBV7-6 CASSLDSAGQHGYTF TGTGCCAGCAGCTTGGACAGTGCGGGCCAACATGGCTACACCTTC
TRBJ2-7 14 - - TRBV28 CASSLQGGPYEQYF TGTGCCAGCAGTTTACAGGGAGGACCCTACGAGCAGTACTTC
TRBJ1-2 14 - - TRBV6-5 CASSYSHRVGGYTF TGTGCCAGCAGTTACTCTCACAGGGTCGGAGGCTACACCTTC
TRBJ2-7 15 TRBD2 - TRBV5-4 CASSLGTSGTYEQYF TGTGCCAGCAGCTTGGGGACTAGCGGGACCTACGAGCAGTACTTC
TRBJ2-1 16 TRBD2 - TRBV18 CASSPPGGGGSREQFF TGTGCCAGCTCACCCCCGGGGGGAGGTGGCTCGAGGGAGCAGTTCTTC
TRBJ2-3 15 - - TRBV11-1 CASSLVGQTTDTQYF TGTGCCAGCAGCTTAGTGGGGCAGACCACAGATACGCAGTATTTT
TRBJ2-5 12 - once TRBV18 CASSPPLQTQYF TGTGCCAGCTCACCACCCCTCCAGACCCAGTACTTC
TRBJ1-4 16 TRBD1 - TRBV2 CASSSDRGHQGEKLFF TGTGCCAGCAGTTCCGACAGGGGGCACCAAGGTGAAAAACTGTTTTTT
TRBJ2-5 14 TRBD2 - TRBV5-1 CASSFLAGQETQYF TGCGCCAGCAGCTTCCTAGCGGGTCAAGAGACCCAGTACTTC
TRBJ1-1 13 TRBD1 - TRBV27 CASSFRTGAEAFF TGTGCCAGCAGTTTCAGGACAGGGGCTGAAGCTTTCTTT
TRBJ2-2 13 - - TRBV5-4 CASSFTGTGELFF TGTGCCAGCAGCTTTACGGGGACCGGGGAGCTGTTTTTT
TRBJ1-2 13 - few TRBV5-4 CASRVGSLGGYTF TGTGCCAGCCGCGTGGGAAGCCTCGGTGGCTACACCTTC